This TCR beta chain was obtained from a study of blood T cells in healthy people across ages. Points from the study as a whole: Total diversity from one million sequenced T cells was likely underestimated. The unsorted PBMCs prevented any conclusive comparison of naive versus antigen-experienced cells. Older individuals had lower TCR beta diversity per million T cells (the decline was roughly linear).

Combining a sample-barcoded 5' primer with a J-beta primer mix, a second PCR ran for about 7 to 11 cycles. TCRdb reprocessed the 5' RACE reads with MiXCR, giving one entry per CDR3 protein. The table lists around 1,000,000 distinct CDR3 sequences, approximately 25% of them singletons. About this clonotype: Its antigen is as yet unknown.

The CDR3 is 12 residues long. Germline CDR1 DFQATT, CDR2 SNEGSKA (reference sequence). V was pared by 3 bases and J by 3 bases, with 8 bases between. Another study also made use of these data, one on T cells of mothers and their children. According to that study: Three healthy Caucasian mothers gave samples, and so did their six children.

The receptor's source is a girl under 10 years old in good health. Sequenced: blood. The J gene is TRBJ1-2, the V gene TRBV20-1; the D is unclear. The CDR3 nucleotides are TGCAGTGCTAGTCTCGGTTACTATGGCTACACCTTC. It translates to CSASLGYYGYTF.